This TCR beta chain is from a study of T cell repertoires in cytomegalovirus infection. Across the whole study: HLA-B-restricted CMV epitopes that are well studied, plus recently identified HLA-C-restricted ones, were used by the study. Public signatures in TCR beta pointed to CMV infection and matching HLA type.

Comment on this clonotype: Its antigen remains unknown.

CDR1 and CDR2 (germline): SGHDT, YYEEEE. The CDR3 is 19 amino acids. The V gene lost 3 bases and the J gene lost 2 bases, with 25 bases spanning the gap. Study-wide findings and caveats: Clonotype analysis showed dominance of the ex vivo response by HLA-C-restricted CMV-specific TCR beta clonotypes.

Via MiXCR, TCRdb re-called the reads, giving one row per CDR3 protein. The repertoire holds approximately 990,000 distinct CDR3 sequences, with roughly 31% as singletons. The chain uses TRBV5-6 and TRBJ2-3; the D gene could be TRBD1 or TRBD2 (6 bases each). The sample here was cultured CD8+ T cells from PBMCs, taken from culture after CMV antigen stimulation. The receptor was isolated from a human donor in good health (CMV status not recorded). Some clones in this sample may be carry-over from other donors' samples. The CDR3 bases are TGTGCCAGCAGCTCCACAACGGGGGCCCGACCAGGATACACAGATACGCAGTATTTT. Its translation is CASSSTTGARPGYTDTQYF.